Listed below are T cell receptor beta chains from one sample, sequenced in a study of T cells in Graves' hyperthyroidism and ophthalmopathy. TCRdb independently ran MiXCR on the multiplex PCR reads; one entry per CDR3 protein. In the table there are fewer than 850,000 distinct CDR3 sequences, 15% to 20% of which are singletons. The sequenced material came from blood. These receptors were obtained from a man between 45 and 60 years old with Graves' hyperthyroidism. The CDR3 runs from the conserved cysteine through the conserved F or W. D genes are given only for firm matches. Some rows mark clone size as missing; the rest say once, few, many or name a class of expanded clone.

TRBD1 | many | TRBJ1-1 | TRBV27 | CASRYGQGGDTEAFF | TGTGCCAGCAGGTACGGACAGGGAGGGGACACTGAAGCTTTCTTT
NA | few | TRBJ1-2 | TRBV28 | CAATAGANYGYTF | TGTGCCGCAACAGCGGGAGCTAACTATGGCTACACCTTC
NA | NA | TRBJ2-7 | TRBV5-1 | CASSLGGTSYYEQYF | TGCGCCAGCAGCCTAGGCGGGACAAGCTACTACGAGCAGTACTTC
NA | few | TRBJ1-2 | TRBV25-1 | CASSEYGGGYTF | TGTGCCAGCAGTGAATATGGGGGAGGCTACACCTTC
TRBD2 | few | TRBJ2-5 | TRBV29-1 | CSVEVSREEYETQYF | TGCAGCGTTGAAGTTTCCCGGGAGGAGTATGAGACCCAGTACTTC
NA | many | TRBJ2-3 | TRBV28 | CASSPGPTDTQYF | TGTGCCAGCAGTCCCGGGCCCACAGATACGCAGTATTTT
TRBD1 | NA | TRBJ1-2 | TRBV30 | CAWTGTGLLGYTF | TGTGCCTGGACCGGGACAGGGTTGCTTGGCTACACCTTC
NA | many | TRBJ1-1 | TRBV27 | CASSLFRETEAFF | TGTGCCAGCAGTTTATTCAGGGAAACTGAAGCTTTCTTT
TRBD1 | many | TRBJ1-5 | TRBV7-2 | CASTPSVGQGYQPQHF | TGTGCCAGCACGCCCAGCGTGGGACAGGGTTATCAGCCCCAGCATTTT
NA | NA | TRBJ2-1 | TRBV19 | CASRSMGGAYNEQFF | TGTGCCAGCCGCTCAATGGGCGGCGCCTACAATGAGCAGTTCTTC
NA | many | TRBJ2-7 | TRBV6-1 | CASSYSGRGTHEQYF | TGTGCCAGCAGTTATTCAGGCCGAGGGACCCACGAGCAGTACTTC
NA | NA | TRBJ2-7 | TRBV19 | CASSIGQHKSYEQYF | TGTGCCAGTAGTATCGGGCAGCACAAATCCTACGAGCAGTACTTC
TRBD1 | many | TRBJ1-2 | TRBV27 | CASSSLTLGQGVLPLGYTF | TGTGCCAGCAGTTCCCTCACACTGGGACAGGGGGTGCTCCCGCTCGGCTACACCTTC
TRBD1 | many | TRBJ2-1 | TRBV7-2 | CASSPTGVNEQFF | TGTGCCAGCAGCCCGACAGGGGTCAATGAGCAGTTCTTC
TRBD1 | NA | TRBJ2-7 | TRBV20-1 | CSAPRQGYYEQYF | TGCAGTGCTCCCAGACAGGGATACTACGAGCAGTACTTC
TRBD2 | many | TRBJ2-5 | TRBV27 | CASSSRLAIRETQYF | TGTGCCAGCAGTTCTCGACTAGCGATCAGAGAGACCCAGTACTTC
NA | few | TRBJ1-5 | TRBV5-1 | CASSWGVGGQDQPQHF | TGCGCCAGCAGCTGGGGGGTTGGGGGGCAGGATCAGCCCCAGCATTTT
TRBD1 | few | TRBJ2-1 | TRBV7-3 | CASSLFPRQGGVDEQFF | TGTGCCAGCAGCTTATTCCCTAGACAGGGTGGAGTGGATGAGCAGTTCTTC
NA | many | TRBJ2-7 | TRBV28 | CASSAILRGTYEQYF | TGTGCCAGCAGTGCCATCCTCCGGGGAACCTACGAGCAGTACTTC
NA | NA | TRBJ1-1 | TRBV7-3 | CASSPSAMNTEAFF | TGTGCCAGCAGCCCCTCCGCTATGAACACTGAAGCTTTCTTT
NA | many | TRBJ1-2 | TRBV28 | CASESRGYGYTF | TGTGCCAGCGAAAGTAGAGGCTATGGCTACACCTTC
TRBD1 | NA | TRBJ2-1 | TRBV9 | CASSRTGGAHNEQFF | TGTGCCAGCAGCCGAACAGGGGGCGCGCACAATGAGCAGTTCTTC
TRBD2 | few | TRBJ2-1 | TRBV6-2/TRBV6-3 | CASSYSVPAGGYEQFF | TGTGCCAGCAGTTACTCAGTTCCAGCGGGAGGATATGAGCAGTTCTTC
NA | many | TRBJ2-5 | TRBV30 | CAWQRGVQETQYF | TGTGCCTGGCAACGTGGGGTCCAAGAGACCCAGTACTTC
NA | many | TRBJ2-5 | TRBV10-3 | CAISESQAPSQETQYF | TGTGCCATCAGTGAGTCACAGGCCCCATCTCAAGAGACCCAGTACTTC
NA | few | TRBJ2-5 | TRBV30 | CAWSEFETQYF | TGTGCCTGGAGTGAGTTTGAGACCCAGTACTTC
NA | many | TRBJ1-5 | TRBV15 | CATSRSDRFYSNQPQHF | TGTGCCACCAGCAGATCGGACAGATTCTATAGCAATCAGCCCCAGCATTTT
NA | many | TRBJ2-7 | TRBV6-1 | CASSVKASSYEQYF | TGTGCCAGCAGTGTGAAGGCGAGCTCCTACGAGCAGTACTTC
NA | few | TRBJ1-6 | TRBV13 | CASRSEHREARNSPLHF | TGTGCCAGCCGATCCGAACACAGGGAGGCTCGGAATTCACCCCTCCACTTT
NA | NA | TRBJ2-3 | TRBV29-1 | CSVRRVDTQYF | TGCAGCGTCCGCCGGGTGGATACGCAGTATTTT
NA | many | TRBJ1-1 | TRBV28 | CASSLWGGSGAPEAFF | TGTGCCAGCAGCCTATGGGGGGGGAGCGGGGCCCCTGAAGCTTTCTTT
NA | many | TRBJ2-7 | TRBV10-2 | CASSAETDIYEQYF | TGCGCCAGCAGTGCTGAGACAGACATCTACGAGCAGTACTTC
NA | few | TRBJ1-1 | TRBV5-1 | CASSLGIRDTEAFF | TGCGCCAGCAGCTTGGGGATTAGGGACACTGAAGCTTTCTTT
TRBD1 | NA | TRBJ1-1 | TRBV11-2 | CASSSYSPTGDRGTEAFF | TGTGCCAGCAGCTCCTACTCCCCGACAGGGGACAGGGGCACTGAAGCTTTCTTT
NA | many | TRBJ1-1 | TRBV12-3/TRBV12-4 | CASSLSTPNTEAFF | TGTGCCAGCAGTTTATCCACGCCTAACACTGAAGCTTTCTTT
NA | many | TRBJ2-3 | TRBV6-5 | CASSYSSLGEGDTQYF | TGTGCCAGCAGTTACTCGAGCCTAGGGGAAGGAGATACGCAGTATTTT
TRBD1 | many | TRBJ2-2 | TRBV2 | CASSGQGETGELFF | TGTGCCAGCAGTGGACAGGGTGAGACCGGGGAGCTGTTTTTT
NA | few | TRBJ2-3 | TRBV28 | CASSLWGSDTDTQYF | TGTGCCAGCAGTTTATGGGGGAGTGACACAGATACGCAGTATTTT
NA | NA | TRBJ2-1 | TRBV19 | CASSILARSSYNEQFF | TGTGCCAGTAGTATTCTGGCGCGGAGCTCCTACAATGAGCAGTTCTTC
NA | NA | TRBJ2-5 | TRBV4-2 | CASSLRQGAASGKETQYF | TGTGCCAGCAGCCTACGACAGGGGGCGGCTAGCGGGAAAGAGACCCAGTACTTC
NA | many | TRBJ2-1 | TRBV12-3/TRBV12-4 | CASSLGGGVSEQFF | TGTGCCAGCAGTTTAGGTGGGGGAGTTAGTGAGCAGTTCTTC
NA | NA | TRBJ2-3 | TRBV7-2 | CASRASGGTDTQYF | TGTGCCAGCAGGGCGTCAGGGGGCACAGATACGCAGTATTTT
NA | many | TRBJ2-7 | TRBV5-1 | CASSLTGESNEQYF | TGCGCCAGCAGCTTGACGGGGGAGAGTAACGAGCAGTACTTC
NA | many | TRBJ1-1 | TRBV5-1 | CASSYWDSKYTEAFF | TGCGCCAGCAGCTACTGGGACTCGAAATACACTGAAGCTTTCTTT
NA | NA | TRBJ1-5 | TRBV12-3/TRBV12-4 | CAGSFGNQPQHF | TGTGCCGGCAGTTTCGGGAACCAGCCCCAGCATTTT
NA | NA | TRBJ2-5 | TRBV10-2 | CASSESGIRKTQYF | TGCGCCAGCAGTGAGTCGGGGATTAGGAAGACCCAGTACTTC